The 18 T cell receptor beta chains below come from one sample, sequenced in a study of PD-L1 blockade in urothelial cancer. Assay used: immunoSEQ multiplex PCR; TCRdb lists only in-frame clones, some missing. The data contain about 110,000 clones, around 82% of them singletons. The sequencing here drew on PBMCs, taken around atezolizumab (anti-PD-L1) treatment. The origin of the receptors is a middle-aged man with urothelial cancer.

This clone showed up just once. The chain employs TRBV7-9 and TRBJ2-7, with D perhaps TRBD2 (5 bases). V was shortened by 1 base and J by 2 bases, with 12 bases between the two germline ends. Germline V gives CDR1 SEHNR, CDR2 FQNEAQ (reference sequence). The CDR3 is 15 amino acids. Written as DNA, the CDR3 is TGTGCCAGCAGCTTAGGGGCAGGACTTGCCTACGAGCAGTACTTC. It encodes CASSLGAGLAYEQYF.

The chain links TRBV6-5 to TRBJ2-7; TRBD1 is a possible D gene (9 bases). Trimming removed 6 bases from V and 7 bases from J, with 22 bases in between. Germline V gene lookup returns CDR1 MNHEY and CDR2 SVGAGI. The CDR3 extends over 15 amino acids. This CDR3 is CASSREGQGGQEQYF. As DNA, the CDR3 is TGTGCCAGCAGCCGGGAGGGACAGGGTGGGCAGGAGCAGTACTTC.

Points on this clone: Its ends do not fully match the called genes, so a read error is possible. Here the CDR3 DNA reads TGTGCCGGCAGCTTAGAAAGCGGGCTGGGAACAGATACGCAGTATTTT. Encoded protein: CAGSLESGLGTDTQYF. The rearrangement joins TRBV7-8 to TRBJ2-3, with D tentatively TRBD2 (6 bases). Looked up from germline, CDR1 is SGHVS and CDR2 is FQNEAQ. The CDR3 runs to 16 residues.

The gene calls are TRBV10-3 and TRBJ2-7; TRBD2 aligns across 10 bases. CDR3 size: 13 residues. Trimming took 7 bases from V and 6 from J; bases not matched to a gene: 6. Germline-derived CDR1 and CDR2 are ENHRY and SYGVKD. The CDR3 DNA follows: TGTGCCATCAAGAGCGGGAGGGCCGCCGAGCAGTACTTC. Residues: CAIKSGRAAEQYF.

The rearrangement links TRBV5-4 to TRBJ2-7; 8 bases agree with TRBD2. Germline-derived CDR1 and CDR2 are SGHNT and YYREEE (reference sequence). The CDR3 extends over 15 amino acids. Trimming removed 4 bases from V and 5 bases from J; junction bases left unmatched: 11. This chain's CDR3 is CASSRELAAINEQYF. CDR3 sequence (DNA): TGTGCCAGCAGCAGGGAACTAGCGGCAATTAACGAGCAGTACTTC.

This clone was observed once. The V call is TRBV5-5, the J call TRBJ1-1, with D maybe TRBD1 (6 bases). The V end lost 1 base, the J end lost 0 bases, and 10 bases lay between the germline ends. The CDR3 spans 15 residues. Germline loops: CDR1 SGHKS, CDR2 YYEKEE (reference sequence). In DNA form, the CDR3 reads TGTGCCAGCAGCTTGCTTCAGGGGATGAACACTGAAGCTTTCTTT. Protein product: CASSLLQGMNTEAFF.

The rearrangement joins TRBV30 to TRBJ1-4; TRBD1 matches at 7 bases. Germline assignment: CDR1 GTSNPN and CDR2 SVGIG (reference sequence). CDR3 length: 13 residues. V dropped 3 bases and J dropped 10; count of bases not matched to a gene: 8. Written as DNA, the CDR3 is TGTGCCTGGAGGGGGGACCGACAGGGAAAACTGTTTTTT. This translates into CAWRGDRQGKLFF.

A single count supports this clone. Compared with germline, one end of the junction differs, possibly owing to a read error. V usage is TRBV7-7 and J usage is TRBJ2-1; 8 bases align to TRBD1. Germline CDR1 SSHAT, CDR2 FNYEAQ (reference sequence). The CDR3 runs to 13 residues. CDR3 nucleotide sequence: TGTGCTAGCAGCCCGGACAGGGTTAATGAGCAGTTCTTC. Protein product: CASSPDRVNEQFF.

The CDR3 nucleotides are TGTGCCAGCAGTGACAGGGGGCATTATGGCTACACCTTC. As protein: CASSDRGHYGYTF. The genes are TRBV6-1 and TRBJ1-2; 8 bases map to TRBD1. CDR3 length equals 13 residues. V was pared by 3 bases and J by 5 bases, with 2 bases of the junction left unmatched. The germline CDR1 and CDR2 sequences are MNHNS and SASEGT.

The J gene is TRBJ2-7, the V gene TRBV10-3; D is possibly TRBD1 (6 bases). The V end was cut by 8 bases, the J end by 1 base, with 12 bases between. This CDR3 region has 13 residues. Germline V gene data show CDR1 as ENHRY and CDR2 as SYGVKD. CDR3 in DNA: TGTGCCATCGGGTCTCAGGGGTCCTACGAGCAGTACTTC. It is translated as CAIGSQGSYEQYF.

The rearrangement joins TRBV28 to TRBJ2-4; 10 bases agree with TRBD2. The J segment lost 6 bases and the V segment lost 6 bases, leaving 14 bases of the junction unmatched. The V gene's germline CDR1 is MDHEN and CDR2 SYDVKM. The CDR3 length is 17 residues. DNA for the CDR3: TGTGCCAGCAGACCGAGGTATGGACTAGCGGTACTAAACATTCAGTACTTC. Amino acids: CASRPRYGLAVLNIQYF. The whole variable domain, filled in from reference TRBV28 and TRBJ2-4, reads DVKVTQSSRYLVKRTGEKVFLECVQDMDHENMFWYRQDPGLGLRLIYFSYDVKMKEKGDIPEGYSVSREKKERFSLILESASTNQTSMYLCASRPRYGLAVLNIQYFGAGTRLSVL.

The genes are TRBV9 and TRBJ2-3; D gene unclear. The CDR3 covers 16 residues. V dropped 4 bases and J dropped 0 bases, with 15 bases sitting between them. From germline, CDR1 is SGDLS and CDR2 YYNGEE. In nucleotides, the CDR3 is TGTGCCAGCAGCAGCGCCTACTCGTCTAGCACAGATACGCAGTATTTT. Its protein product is CASSSAYSSSTDTQYF.

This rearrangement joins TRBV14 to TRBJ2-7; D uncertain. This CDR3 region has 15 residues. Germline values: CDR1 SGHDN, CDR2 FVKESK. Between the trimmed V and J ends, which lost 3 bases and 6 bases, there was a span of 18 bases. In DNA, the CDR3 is TGTGCCAGCAGCCAGGTGACTCGTTTTGGCCCCGAGCAGTACTTC. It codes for CASSQVTRFGPEQYF.

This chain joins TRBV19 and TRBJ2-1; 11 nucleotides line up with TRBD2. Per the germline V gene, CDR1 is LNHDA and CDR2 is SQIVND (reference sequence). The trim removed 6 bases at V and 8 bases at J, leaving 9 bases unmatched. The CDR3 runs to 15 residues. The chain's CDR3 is CASSPSGLAVHEQFF. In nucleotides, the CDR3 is TGTGCCAGTAGCCCTTCGGGACTAGCGGTACATGAGCAGTTCTTC. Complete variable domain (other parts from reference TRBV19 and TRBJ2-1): DGGITQSPKYLFRKEGQNVTLSCEQNLNHDAMYWYRQDPGQGLRLIYYSQIVNDFQKGDIAEGYSVSREKKESFPLTVTSAQKNPTAFYLCASSPSGLAVHEQFFGPGTRLTVL.

The DNA of the CDR3 is TGTGCCAGCACCAACACGGCGGGAGGAATTTACAATGAGCAGTTCTTC. This gives the protein CASTNTAGGIYNEQFF. The genes are TRBV27 and TRBJ2-1; 8 bases map to TRBD2. V lost 7 bases, J lost 4 bases, and 12 bases stayed unmatched. The CDR3 length is 16 residues. From germline, CDR1 is MNHEY and CDR2 SMNVEV (reference sequence).

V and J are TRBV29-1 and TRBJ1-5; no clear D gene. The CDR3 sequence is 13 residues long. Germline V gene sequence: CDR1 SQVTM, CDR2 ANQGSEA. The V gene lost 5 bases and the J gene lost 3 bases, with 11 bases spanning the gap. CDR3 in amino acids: CSVSMSVNQPQHF. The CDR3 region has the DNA TGCAGCGTTTCCATGAGTGTCAATCAGCCCCAGCATTTT. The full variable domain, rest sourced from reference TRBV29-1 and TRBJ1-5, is SAVISQKPSRDICQRGTSLTIQCQVDSQVTMMFWYRQQPGQSLTLIATANQGSEATYESGFVIDKFPISRPNLTFSTLTVSNMSPEDSSIYLCSVSMSVNQPQHFGDGTRLSIL.

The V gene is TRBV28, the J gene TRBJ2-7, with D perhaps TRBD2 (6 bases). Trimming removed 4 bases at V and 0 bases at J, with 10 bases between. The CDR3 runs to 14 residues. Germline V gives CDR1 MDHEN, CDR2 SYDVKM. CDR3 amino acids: CASSSGGISYEQYF. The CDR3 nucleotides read TGTGCCAGCAGTTCCGGGGGTATCTCCTACGAGCAGTACTTC.

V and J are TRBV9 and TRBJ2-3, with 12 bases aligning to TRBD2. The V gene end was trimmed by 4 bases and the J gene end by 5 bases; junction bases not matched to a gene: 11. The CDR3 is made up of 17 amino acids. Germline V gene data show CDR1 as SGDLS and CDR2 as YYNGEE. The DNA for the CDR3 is TGTGCCAGCAGCCGGACACTAGCGGGAGGAGTGAGAGATACGCAGTATTTT. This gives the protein CASSRTLAGGVRDTQYF.